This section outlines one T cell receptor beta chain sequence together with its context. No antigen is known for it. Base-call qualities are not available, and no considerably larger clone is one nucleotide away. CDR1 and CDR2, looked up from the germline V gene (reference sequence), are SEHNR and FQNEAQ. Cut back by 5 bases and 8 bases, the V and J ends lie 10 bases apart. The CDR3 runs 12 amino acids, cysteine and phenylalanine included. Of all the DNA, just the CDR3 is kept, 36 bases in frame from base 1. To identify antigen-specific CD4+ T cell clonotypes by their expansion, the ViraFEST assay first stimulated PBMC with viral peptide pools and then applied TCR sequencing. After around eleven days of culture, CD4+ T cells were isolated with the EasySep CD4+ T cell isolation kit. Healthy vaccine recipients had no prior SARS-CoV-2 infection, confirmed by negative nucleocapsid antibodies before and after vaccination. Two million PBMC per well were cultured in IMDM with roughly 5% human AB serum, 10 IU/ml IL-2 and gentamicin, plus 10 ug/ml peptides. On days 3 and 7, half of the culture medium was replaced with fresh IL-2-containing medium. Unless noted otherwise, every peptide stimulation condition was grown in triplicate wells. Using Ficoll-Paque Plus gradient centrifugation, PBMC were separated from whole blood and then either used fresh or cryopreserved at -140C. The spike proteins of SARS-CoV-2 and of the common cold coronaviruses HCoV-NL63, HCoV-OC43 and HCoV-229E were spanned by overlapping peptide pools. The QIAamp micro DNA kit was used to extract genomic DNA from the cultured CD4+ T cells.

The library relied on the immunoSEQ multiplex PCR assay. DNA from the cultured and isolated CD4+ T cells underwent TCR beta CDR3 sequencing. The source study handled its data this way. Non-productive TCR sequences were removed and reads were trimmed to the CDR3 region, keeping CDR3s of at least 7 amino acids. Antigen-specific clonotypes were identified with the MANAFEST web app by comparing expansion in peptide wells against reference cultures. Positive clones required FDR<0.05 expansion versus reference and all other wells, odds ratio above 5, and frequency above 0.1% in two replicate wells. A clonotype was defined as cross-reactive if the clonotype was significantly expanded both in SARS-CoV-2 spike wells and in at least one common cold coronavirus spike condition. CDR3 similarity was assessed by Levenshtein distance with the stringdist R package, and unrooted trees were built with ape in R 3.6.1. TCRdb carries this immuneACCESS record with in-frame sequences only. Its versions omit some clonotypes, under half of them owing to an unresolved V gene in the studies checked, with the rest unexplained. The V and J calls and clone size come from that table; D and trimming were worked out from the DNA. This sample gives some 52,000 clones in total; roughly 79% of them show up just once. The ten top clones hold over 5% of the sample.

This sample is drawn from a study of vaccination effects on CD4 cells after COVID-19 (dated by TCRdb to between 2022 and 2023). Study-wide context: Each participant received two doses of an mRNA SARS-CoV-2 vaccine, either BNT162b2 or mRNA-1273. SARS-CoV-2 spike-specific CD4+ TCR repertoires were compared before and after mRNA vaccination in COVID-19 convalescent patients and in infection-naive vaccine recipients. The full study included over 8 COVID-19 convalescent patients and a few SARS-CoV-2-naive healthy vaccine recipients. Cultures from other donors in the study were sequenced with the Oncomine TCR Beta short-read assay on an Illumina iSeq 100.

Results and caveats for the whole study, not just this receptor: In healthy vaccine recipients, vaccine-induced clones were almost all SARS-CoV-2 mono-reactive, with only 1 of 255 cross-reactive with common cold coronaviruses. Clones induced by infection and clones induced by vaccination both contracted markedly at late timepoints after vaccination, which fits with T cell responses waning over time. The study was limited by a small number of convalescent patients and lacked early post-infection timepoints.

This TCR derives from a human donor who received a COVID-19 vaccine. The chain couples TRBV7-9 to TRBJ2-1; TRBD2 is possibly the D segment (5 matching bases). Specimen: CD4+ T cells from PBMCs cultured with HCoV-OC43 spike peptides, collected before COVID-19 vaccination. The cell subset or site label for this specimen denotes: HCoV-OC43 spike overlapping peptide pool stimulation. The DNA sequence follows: TGTGCCAGCAGCACCGAGAGGGATGAGCAGTTCTTC. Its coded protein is CASSTERDEQFF.